This TCR beta chain appears in the sequencing data of a study of cytomegalovirus exposure and HLA in healthy donors. Findings of the study overall: As was reported, the classifier diagnosed cytomegalovirus status with high specificity and sensitivity. Previously analyzed data showed that most TCR beta V segments were productive at a frequency of about 87% or about 30%.

60 Vbeta and 13 Jbeta primers were used in PCR. Profiling relied on immunoSEQ multiplex PCR, and the TCRdb table lists in-frame clones only, not all of them. The sample holds about 190,000 clones, around 79% seen once. V was pared by 0 bases and J by 5 bases, with 1 base of the junction left unmatched. This CDR3 is built from 13 residues. CDR1 and CDR2 from the germline V gene are SGHAT and FQNNGV. Note on this clone: What it recognizes is unknown.

At collection, donors were nominally healthy, but unrecorded immune exposures were probable. The rearrangement joins TRBV11-2 to TRBJ2-7, with 7 bases matching TRBD1. Sequenced sample: PBMCs. The clonotype was recovered from a woman aged 18-29 years in good health and CMV-seronegative. The CDR3 nucleotides read TGTGCCAGCAGCTTAGATAGGGGGCACGAGCAGTACTTC. It is translated as CASSLDRGHEQYF.